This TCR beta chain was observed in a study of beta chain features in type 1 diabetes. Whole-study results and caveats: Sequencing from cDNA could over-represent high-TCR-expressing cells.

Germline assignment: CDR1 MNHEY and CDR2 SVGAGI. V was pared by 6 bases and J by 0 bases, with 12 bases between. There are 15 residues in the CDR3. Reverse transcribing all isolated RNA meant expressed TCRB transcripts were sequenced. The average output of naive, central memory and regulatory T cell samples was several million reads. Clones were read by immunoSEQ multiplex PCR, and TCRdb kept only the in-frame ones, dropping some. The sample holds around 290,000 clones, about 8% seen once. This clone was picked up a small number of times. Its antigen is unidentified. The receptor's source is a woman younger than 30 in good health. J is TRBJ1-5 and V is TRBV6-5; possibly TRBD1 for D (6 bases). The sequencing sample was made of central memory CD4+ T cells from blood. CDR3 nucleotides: TGTGCCAGCAGGACAGGACAGTATAGCAATCAGCCCCAGCATTTT. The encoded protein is CASRTGQYSNQPQHF.